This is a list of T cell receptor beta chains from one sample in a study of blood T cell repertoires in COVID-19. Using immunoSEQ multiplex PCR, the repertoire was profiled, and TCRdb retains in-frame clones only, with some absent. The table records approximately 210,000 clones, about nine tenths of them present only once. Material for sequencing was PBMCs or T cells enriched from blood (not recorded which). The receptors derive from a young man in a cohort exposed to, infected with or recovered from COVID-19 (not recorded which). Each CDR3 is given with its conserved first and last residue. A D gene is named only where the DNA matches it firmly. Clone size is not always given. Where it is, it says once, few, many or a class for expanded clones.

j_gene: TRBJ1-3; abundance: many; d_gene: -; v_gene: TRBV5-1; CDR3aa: CASSLALAAGNTIYF; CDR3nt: TGCGCCAGCAGCTTGGCGCTAGCCGCTGGAAACACCATATATTTT
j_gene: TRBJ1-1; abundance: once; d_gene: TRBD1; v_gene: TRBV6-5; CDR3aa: CASSRRQGSTEAFF; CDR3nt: TGTGCCAGCAGTAGAAGACAGGGGAGCACTGAAGCTTTCTTT
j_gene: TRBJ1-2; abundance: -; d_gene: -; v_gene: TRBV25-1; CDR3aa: CATEDGAGFGIDGYTF; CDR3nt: TGTGCCACCGAGGATGGGGCAGGGTTCGGCATAGATGGCTACACCTTC
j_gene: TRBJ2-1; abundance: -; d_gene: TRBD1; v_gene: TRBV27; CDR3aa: CASKTGIRHEQFF; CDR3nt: TGTGCCAGCAAGACAGGGATCCGGCATGAGCAGTTCTTC
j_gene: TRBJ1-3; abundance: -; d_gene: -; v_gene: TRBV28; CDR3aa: CASSPTGISGNTIYF; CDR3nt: TGTGCCAGCAGTCCTACAGGGATCTCTGGAAACACCATATATTTT
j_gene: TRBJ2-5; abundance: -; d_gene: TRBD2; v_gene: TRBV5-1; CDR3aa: CASCSGGGQETQYF; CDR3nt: TGCGCCAGCTGCTCTGGCGGGGGACAAGAGACCCAGTACTTC
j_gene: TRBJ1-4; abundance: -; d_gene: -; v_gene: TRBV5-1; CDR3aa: CASSLDSTNEKLFF; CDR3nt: TGCGCCAGCAGCTTGGACTCAACTAATGAAAAACTGTTTTTT
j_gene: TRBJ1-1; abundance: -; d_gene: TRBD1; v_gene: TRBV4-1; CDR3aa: CASSRQGSAEAFF; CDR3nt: TGCGCCAGCAGCCGACAGGGGTCGGCTGAAGCTTTCTTT
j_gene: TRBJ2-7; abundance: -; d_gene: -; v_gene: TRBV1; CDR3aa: CTSSQDYPLGRPYEQYF; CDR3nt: TGCACCAGCAGCCAAGATTACCCTTTGGGCAGGCCCTACGAGCAGTACTTC
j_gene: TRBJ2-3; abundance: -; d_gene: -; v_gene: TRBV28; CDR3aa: CASSIGTRRSTDTQYF; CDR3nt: TGTGCCAGCAGCATCGGGACACGCCGGTCCACAGATACGCAGTATTTT
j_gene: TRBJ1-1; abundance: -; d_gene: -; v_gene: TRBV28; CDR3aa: CASTFGHTEAFF; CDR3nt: TGTGCCAGCACCTTCGGTCACACTGAAGCTTTCTTT
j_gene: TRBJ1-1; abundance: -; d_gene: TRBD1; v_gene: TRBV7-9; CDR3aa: CASSSGPGQGVGTEAFF; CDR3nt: TGTGCCAGCAGCTCGGGACCGGGACAGGGAGTAGGCACTGAAGCTTTCTTT
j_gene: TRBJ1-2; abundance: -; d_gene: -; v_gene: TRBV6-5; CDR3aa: CASSPHNAGIYGYTF; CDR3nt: TGTGCCAGCAGTCCTCATAACGCAGGGATCTATGGCTACACCTTC
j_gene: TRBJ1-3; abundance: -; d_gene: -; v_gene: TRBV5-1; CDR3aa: CASSLTEFAEQDFFGNTIYF; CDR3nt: TGCGCCAGCAGCTTGACCGAATTCGCTGAGCAGGATTTTTTCGGAAACACCATATATTTT
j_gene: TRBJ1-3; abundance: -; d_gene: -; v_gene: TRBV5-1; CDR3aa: CASRLSDSGNTIYF; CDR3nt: TGCGCCAGCAGACTCAGCGACTCTGGAAACACCATATATTTT
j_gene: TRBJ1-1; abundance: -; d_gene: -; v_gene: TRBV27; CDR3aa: CASIGALNTEAFF; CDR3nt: TGTGCCAGCATAGGGGCCCTTAACACTGAAGCTTTCTTT
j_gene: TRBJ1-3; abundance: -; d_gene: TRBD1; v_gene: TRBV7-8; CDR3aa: CASSPLRPGQAGNTIYF; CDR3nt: TGTGCCAGCAGCCCCCTCCGCCCGGGACAGGCTGGAAACACCATATATTTT
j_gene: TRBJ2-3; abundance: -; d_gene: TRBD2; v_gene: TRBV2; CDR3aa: CASIKLGGLADSTDTQYF; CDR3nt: TGTGCCAGCATTAAGCTCGGTGGACTAGCGGATTCCACAGATACGCAGTATTTT
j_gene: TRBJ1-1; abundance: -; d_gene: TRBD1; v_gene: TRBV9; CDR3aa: CASSLLTGVNTEAFF; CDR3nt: TGTGCCAGCAGCCTACTCACAGGGGTTAACACTGAAGCTTTCTTT
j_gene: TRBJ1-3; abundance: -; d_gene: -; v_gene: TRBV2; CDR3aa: CASSESGNTIYF; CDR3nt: TGTGCCAGCAGCGAGAGTGGAAACACCATATATTTT